This entry concerns a single T cell receptor (beta chain). These data come from a study of T cell responses to AZD1222 COVID-19 vaccine. Across the whole study: Timing groups of about 4 and about 12 weeks for second doses were pooled.

Clones were sequenced by immunoSEQ multiplex PCR, and TCRdb holds only the in-frame ones, with some missing. The profile shows 130,000 to 150,000 clones, more than 80% of them singletons. Trimming shortened V by 6 bases and J by 2 bases, and 16 bases separated the two germline ends. The V gene's germline CDR1 is MDHEN and CDR2 SYDVKM. This CDR3 is 15 amino acids long. The source of this sequence is an adult in good health. The chain uses TRBV28 and TRBJ1-2; D remains unclear. Sequences were derived from peripheral blood, sampled on day 0 of AZD1222 vaccination. The CDR3, as DNA: TGTGCCAGCAGCCTAAATAATCCATGGAACTATGGCTACACCTTC. Translation gives CASSLNNPWNYGYTF.